Listed here are 31 T cell receptor beta chains from one sample, sequenced in a study of control samples from healthy donors and cancer patients. Assay: immunoSEQ multiplex PCR; the TCRdb copy retains only in-frame clones and omits some. Among about 190,000 clones listed, roughly 93% were seen once. Sequencing input: blood. The receptors come from a man aged 18 to 29 in good health.

The chain is built from TRBV5-4 and TRBJ2-1; D might be TRBD1 or TRBD2, each matching 5 bases. With 4 bases removed from V and 4 bases from J, the gap between germline ends came to 12 bases. The CDR3 runs 14 residues. CDR1 SGHNT and CDR2 YYREEE come from the germline V gene (reference sequence). Written as DNA, the CDR3 is TGTGCCAGCAGCAACCAGGGACCATACAATGAGCAGTTCTTC. Amino acids: CASSNQGPYNEQFF.

J is TRBJ2-1 and V is TRBV7-2, with 8 bases matching TRBD2. Germline-derived CDR1 and CDR2 are SGHTA and FQGNSA. The CDR3 consists of 13 residues. Trimming removed 5 bases from V and 13 bases from J; junction bases left unmatched: 10. The CDR3 region is CASSQTGGAEQFF. In nucleotides, the CDR3 is TGTGCCAGCAGCCAAACCGGGGGGGCTGAACAGTTCTTC.

The chain has TRBV6-5 and TRBJ1-2, with a tentative D call TRBD1 (5 bases). The germline gives CDR1 MNHEY, CDR2 SVGAGI. V lost 8 bases to trimming and J lost 3 bases, with 16 bases between them. The CDR3 covers 14 residues. The CDR3 spells CASDRGGADYGYTF. CDR3 DNA: TGTGCCAGCGACCGGGGAGGGGCTGACTATGGCTACACCTTC.

This rearrangement joins TRBV7-9 to TRBJ2-1, with 8 bases identical to TRBD2. The V gene end was trimmed by 2 bases and the J gene end by 7 bases; junction bases not matched to a gene: 7. This CDR3 comprises 15 residues. Germline CDR1 reads SEHNR; CDR2 reads FQNEAQ (reference sequence). CDR3 amino acids: CASSLTGLAMNEQFF. In DNA, the CDR3 is TGTGCCAGCAGCTTAACAGGACTAGCTATGAATGAGCAGTTCTTC. Variable domain in full (rest from reference TRBV7-9 and TRBJ2-1): DTGVSQNPRHKITKRGQNVTFRCDPISEHNRLYWYRQTLGQGPEFLTYFQNEAQLEKSRLLSDRFSAERPKGSFSTLEIQRTEQGDSAMYLCASSLTGLAMNEQFFGPGTRLTVL.

The chain uses TRBV6-5 and TRBJ1-1; no clear D gene. This CDR3 is built from 14 residues. Deletions cut 2 bases from V and 5 bases from J, with 12 bases between. The germline CDR1 and CDR2 sequences are MNHEY and SVGAGI. In DNA form, the CDR3 reads TGTGCCAGCAGTTACCAACCCATGGGAACTGAAGCTTTCTTT. As protein: CASSYQPMGTEAFF.

The chain uses TRBV28 and TRBJ1-1, with a tentative D call TRBD1 (5 bases). The CDR3 sequence is 13 residues long. Germline CDR1 MDHEN, CDR2 SYDVKM. The V gene lost 6 bases and the J gene lost 5 bases, with 13 bases spanning the gap. The CDR3, as DNA: TGTGCCAGCAGAGCAGGGTGGTGGACTGAAGCTTTCTTT. Encoded protein: CASRAGWWTEAFF.

V gene TRBV19 combines with J gene TRBJ2-7, with 9 positions matching TRBD1. Germline values: CDR1 LNHDA, CDR2 SQIVND (reference sequence). V was clipped by 3 bases and J by 5 bases; unmatched bases: 2. This CDR3 region has 13 residues. The CDR3 sequence: CASSMDRGDEQYF. CDR3 nucleotide sequence: TGTGCCAGTAGTATGGACAGGGGAGACGAGCAGTACTTC. The full variable domain, with the rest looked up from reference TRBV19 and TRBJ2-7, is DGGITQSPKYLFRKEGQNVTLSCEQNLNHDAMYWYRQDPGQGLRLIYYSQIVNDFQKGDIAEGYSVSREKKESFPLTVTSAQKNPTAFYLCASSMDRGDEQYFGPGTRLTVT.

V is TRBV3-1 (or the pseudogene TRBV3-2) and J is TRBJ2-7; the match to TRBD1 covers 8 bases. Trimming took 3 bases from V and 0 from J; bases not matched to a gene: 1. This CDR3 has 14 residues. Germline V gene lookup returns CDR1 LGHDT and CDR2 YNNKEL (reference sequence). The CDR3 loop is CASSQQGASYEQYF. CDR3 in DNA: TGTGCCAGCAGCCAGCAGGGGGCCTCCTACGAGCAGTACTTC.

The chain combines TRBV25-1 with TRBJ1-2; the D is unclear. Trimming took off 4 bases at V and 8 bases at J, with 11 bases between the two ends. The CDR3 totals 12 residues. Per the germline V gene, CDR1 is MGHDK and CDR2 is SYGVNS. CDR3 in amino acids: CASSGVGRGYTF. The CDR3 bases are TGTGCCAGCAGTGGGGTAGGTCGCGGCTACACCTTC.

The chain has TRBV10-2 and TRBJ2-1, with D tentatively TRBD1 (5 bases). V was pared by 3 bases and J by 7 bases, with 13 bases between. The CDR3 spans 14 residues. Germline lookup yields CDR1 WSHSY and CDR2 SAAADI. The CDR3 sequence is CASSDRGSENEQFF. As DNA, the CDR3 is TGCGCCAGCAGTGATAGGGGCTCCGAAAATGAGCAGTTCTTC.

V usage is TRBV5-1 and J usage is TRBJ2-1; weak D call: TRBD1 (6 bases). Germline V CDR1 and CDR2: SGHRS, YFSETQ. The CDR3 covers 14 residues. V was clipped by 5 bases and J by 5 bases, with 14 bases between them. DNA of the CDR3: TGCGCCAGCAGTAACCAACAGGGCCACAATGAGCAGTTCTTC. Protein product: CASSNQQGHNEQFF.

The genes are TRBV12-5 and TRBJ1-5, with TRBD1 matching over 8 bases. Germline V gene data show CDR1 as LGHNT and CDR2 as FRNRAP. Unmatched junction bases numbered 10, after V lost 7 bases and J lost 5 bases. This CDR3 is 15 amino acids long. This CDR3 reads CASDSGGGFHQPQHF. CDR3 nucleotides: TGTGCTAGTGATTCAGGGGGCGGATTTCATCAGCCCCAGCATTTT.

This chain uses TRBV29-1 with TRBJ2-1; D could derive from TRBD1 or TRBD2 (5 bases each). The CDR3 extends over 16 amino acids. Trimming cost V 0 bases and J 9 bases, with 21 bases left between them. The germline gives CDR1 SQVTM, CDR2 ANQGSEA. The CDR3: CSVEDLPSLGVTEQFF. CDR3 coding DNA: TGCAGCGTTGAAGATCTTCCGTCGCTGGGGGTTACTGAGCAGTTCTTC.

The chain employs TRBV7-8 and TRBJ2-7; D is unresolved. The CDR3 extends over 16 amino acids. V lost 0 bases, J lost 0 bases, and 12 bases lay in between. CDR1 is SGHVS, CDR2 FQNEAQ, per germline. CDR3 residues: CASSLAGSAVSYEQYF. DNA for the CDR3: TGTGCCAGCAGCTTAGCGGGGTCGGCTGTCTCCTACGAGCAGTACTTC.

This clone occurred once. V and J are TRBV2 and TRBJ2-7, with D possibly matching TRBD2 (5 bases). The CDR3 is made up of 15 amino acids. The germline V gene has CDR1 SNHLY and CDR2 FYNNEI. V gave up 5 bases and J gave up 2 bases, with 16 bases separating them. CDR3 residues: CASSRMAGSTYEQYF. The CDR3 coding sequence is TGTGCCAGCAGTAGGATGGCGGGTTCAACCTACGAGCAGTACTTC.

This clone was seen more than once but under ten times. V is TRBV10-2 and J is TRBJ2-1, with 12 nucleotides matching TRBD2. The V and J ends lost 4 bases and 8 bases, in that order; junction bases with no gene match: 3. Germline V gives CDR1 WSHSY, CDR2 SAAADI. CDR3 size: 14 residues. CDR3 bases: TGCGCCAGCAGTGTACTAGCGGGGGGCCATGAGCAGTTCTTC. Protein sequence: CASSVLAGGHEQFF.

The J gene is TRBJ2-1, the V gene TRBV10-2; D gene uncertain. CDR3 length equals 11 residues. Trimming left V 0 bases short and J 12 bases short, with 6 bases between. The V gene's germline CDR1 is WSHSY and CDR2 SAAADI. CDR3 sequence reads: CASSESSGQFF. The CDR3 DNA reads as TGCGCCAGCAGTGAGTCTTCTGGGCAGTTCTTC.

The chain recombines TRBV21-1 with TRBJ1-4. TRBV21-1 is given as a pseudogene. This CDR3 has 12 amino acids. The CDR3 bases are TGTGCCAGAGGGGGGAGGGATGAAAAACTGTTTTTT. Its translation: CARGGRDEKLFF.

The chain links TRBV15 to TRBJ1-5; no reliable D call. Germline V CDR1 and CDR2: LNHNV, YYDKDF (reference sequence). V was trimmed by 11 bases and J by 0 bases, leaving 17 bases between them. CDR3 size: 15 residues. In nucleotides, the CDR3 is TGTGCCGCCGGAGAGGCAACTTATAGCAATCAGCCCCAGCATTTT. Its translation is CAAGEATYSNQPQHF. Together with reference TRBV15 and TRBJ1-5, the CDR3 gives the full variable domain: DAMVIQNPRYQVTQFGKPVTLSCSQTLNHNVMYWYQQKSSQAPKLLFHYYDKDFNNEADTPDNFQSRRPNTSFCFLDIRSPGLGDTAMYLCAAGEATYSNQPQHFGDGTRLSIL.

The chain couples TRBV19 to TRBJ2-1; D is ambiguous. Germline V lookup: CDR1 LNHDA, CDR2 SQIVND (reference sequence). Deletions cut 7 bases from V and 8 bases from J, with 18 bases between. This CDR3 comprises 14 residues. The CDR3 reads CASTSSRLMDEQFF. CDR3 nucleotide sequence: TGTGCCAGTACCAGCTCTCGGCTGATGGATGAGCAGTTCTTC.

This chain connects TRBV19 to TRBJ1-5; D may be TRBD1 (5 bases). Germline CDR1 and CDR2: LNHDA and SQIVND (reference sequence). The CDR3 totals 16 residues. Trimming removed 4 bases from V and 2 bases from J, with 15 bases in between. This CDR3 is CASSTDWGVGNQPQHF. DNA for the CDR3: TGTGCCAGTAGTACGGACTGGGGGGTGGGCAATCAGCCCCAGCATTTT.

V usage is TRBV12-3 or TRBV12-4 and J usage is TRBJ2-2; a weak D match, TRBD1 (6 bases). Trimming shortened V by 7 bases and J by 5 bases, and 11 bases separated the two germline ends. The CDR3 covers 13 residues. This chain's CDR3 is CASKTGSTGELFF. The CDR3 DNA reads TGTGCCAGCAAGACAGGTTCGACCGGGGAGCTGTTTTTT.

The chain uses TRBV18 and TRBJ2-5, with D perhaps assigned TRBD1 or TRBD2 (5 bases each). Germline assignment: CDR1 KGHSH and CDR2 LQKENI. The germline V and J ends were trimmed by 3 bases and 5 bases, with 19 bases remaining between them. The CDR3 length is 16 residues. The CDR3 nucleotides are TGTGCCAGCTCACCGATTGGGACGGGCGATTGGGAGACCCAGTACTTC. Amino acids: CASSPIGTGDWETQYF.

The chain employs TRBV30 and TRBJ2-6; D is ambiguous. The CDR3 has 13 residues. Germline CDR1 is GTSNPN and CDR2 is SVGIG (reference sequence). Deletions cut 8 bases from V and 4 bases from J, with 12 bases between. The CDR3 coding sequence is TGTGCCAGCAGCTTAGGGGGGGCCAACGTCCTGACTTTC. This encodes CASSLGGANVLTF.

V is TRBV21-1 and J is TRBJ1-6. TRBV21-1 is shown as a pseudogene. The CDR3 is 14 residues long. The DNA of the CDR3 is TGTGCCAGCAGCAAAGTGGGGCTTGGGGGACCCCTCCACTTT. This gives the protein CASSKVGLGGPLHF.

The J gene is TRBJ1-2, the V gene TRBV19; D is undetermined. Per germline, CDR1 LNHDA and CDR2 SQIVND (reference sequence). This CDR3 has 13 amino acids. V lost 4 bases, J lost 5 bases, and 11 bases lay in between. As DNA, the CDR3 is TGTGCCAGTAGTAGAACCGGGCCGTATGGCTACACCTTC. This sequence encodes CASSRTGPYGYTF.

This clone has only one observation. The chain uses TRBV2 and TRBJ1-5; no definite D call. Trimming removed 5 bases from V and 5 bases from J, with 7 bases in between. The CDR3 runs to 12 residues. CDR1 and CDR2 from the germline V gene are SNHLY and FYNNEI. CDR3 protein: CASSSDDQPQHF. The CDR3 nucleotides are TGTGCCAGCAGTTCAGATGATCAGCCCCAGCATTTT.

The chain carries TRBV6-5 and TRBJ1-5; no definite D call. The germline V and J ends were trimmed by 6 bases and 8 bases, with 17 bases remaining between them. The CDR3 totals 14 residues. Germline-derived CDR1 and CDR2 are MNHEY and SVGAGI. CDR3 DNA sequence: TGTGCCAGCAGGAGAAGGGCGGCGGTTGAGCCCCAGCATTTT. It codes for CASRRRAAVEPQHF.

The chain combines TRBV30 with TRBJ2-7, with D maybe TRBD1 (6 bases). The CDR3 totals 15 residues. The ends were cut back, 1 base at V and 3 bases at J, with 16 bases in the middle. CDR1 GTSNPN and CDR2 SVGIG come from the germline V gene (reference sequence). The CDR3 bases are TGTGCCTGGAGTGGATCTCACAGGGTCGACTACGAGCAGTACTTC. Translation gives CAWSGSHRVDYEQYF.

The chain joins TRBV15 to TRBJ2-2; D remains unclear. The CDR3 has 15 residues. V dropped 0 bases and J dropped 6 bases, with 11 bases sitting between them. Germline V gives CDR1 LNHNV, CDR2 YYDKDF (reference sequence). The CDR3 region is CATSRDREASGELFF. The CDR3 DNA is TGTGCCACCAGCAGAGATAGGGAAGCGTCCGGGGAGCTGTTTTTT.

V usage is TRBV21-1 and J usage is TRBJ2-2; no check of the table's D call, TRBD1, against the DNA was made. TRBV21-1 is shown as a pseudogene. CDR3 length equals 14 residues. The chain's CDR3 is CASRGQGFSGELFF. As DNA, the CDR3 is TGTGCCAGCAGGGGACAGGGTTTTTCCGGGGAGCTGTTTTTT.